One and the same sample provided the 26 T cell receptor beta chains below, sequenced in a study of T cells in Graves' hyperthyroidism and ophthalmopathy. It was RNA transcripts that yielded the amplified TCR beta CDR3 regions. The TCR CDR3 first-round RT-PCR relied on the HTBI primer set. From the multiplex PCR reads, TCRdb called clonotypes with MiXCR, one entry per CDR3 protein. The data show 700,000 or so distinct CDR3 sequences, 14% seen once. Sequenced sample: blood. These receptors were obtained from a woman between 45 and 60 years old with Graves' ophthalmopathy.

This chain links TRBV6-1 with TRBJ2-5; D may correspond to TRBD1 or TRBD2 (6 bases each). The germline CDR1 and CDR2 sequences are MNHNS and SASEGT. With 6 bases removed from V and 13 bases from J, the gap between germline ends came to 21 bases. The length of the CDR3 is 13 residues. CDR3 nucleotide sequence: TGTGCCAGCAGCAGAGGGGGGTCGGCCCCACTGTACTTC. It yields the protein CASSRGGSAPLYF.

The sample holds a few counts of this clonotype. The chain recombines TRBV6-9 with TRBJ1-5; 8 bases are shared with TRBD1. With 7 bases clipped from V and 5 bases from J, the junction kept 7 bases outside the gene matches. The germline gives CDR1 MNHGY, CDR2 SVAAGI. The CDR3 extends over 14 amino acids. The CDR3 nucleotides are TGTGCCAGCACTCGAACGACAGGGGATCAGCCCCAGCATTTT. Translating it yields CASTRTTGDQPQHF.

This clonotype occurred many times. The chain is built from TRBV28 and TRBJ1-5; D gene unclear. This CDR3 is built from 15 residues. Germline V gene data show CDR1 as MDHEN and CDR2 as SYDVKM. The V and J ends lost 6 bases and 0 bases respectively, with 12 bases between them. CDR3 sequence: CASRIRTTSNQPQHF. The CDR3 DNA reads TGTGCCAGCAGAATCAGGACCACTAGCAATCAGCCCCAGCATTTT.

There are a few counts of this clonotype. The V gene is TRBV28, the J gene TRBJ2-3; 8 nucleotides align to TRBD1. Germline V gene data show CDR1 as MDHEN and CDR2 as SYDVKM. V shed 4 bases and J 6 bases; nucleotides not matched to a gene: 9. CDR3 length equals 15 residues. CDR3 protein: CASSSKTGAVDTQYF. CDR3 nucleotide sequence: TGTGCCAGCAGTTCCAAGACAGGGGCGGTGGATACGCAGTATTTT.

This clonotype came up many times. The V and J genes are TRBV18 and TRBJ2-1; D perhaps matches TRBD1 (6 bases). In germline, CDR1 is KGHSH, CDR2 LQKENI. The CDR3 runs to 15 residues. With 2 bases removed from V and 11 bases from J, the gap between germline ends came to 19 bases. The CDR3 is CASSPGWGTQGKQFF. CDR3 DNA: TGTGCCAGCTCACCAGGGTGGGGGACCCAGGGGAAGCAGTTCTTC.

This clonotype has at least ten counts. The CDR3 protein is CASSYSGRGTFEQFF. For the CDR3, the DNA is TGTGCCAGCAGTTACTCGGGCAGGGGGACGTTCGAGCAGTTCTTC. The chain employs TRBV6-2 or TRBV6-3 and TRBJ2-1; 7 bases are a match to TRBD1. V lost 0 bases, J lost 10 bases, and 9 bases stayed unmatched. The CDR3 runs 15 residues. Germline values: CDR1 MNHEY, CDR2 SVGEGT.

At least ten counts were recorded for this clonotype. Its ends do not fully match the called genes, so a read error is possible. The chain carries TRBV7-3 and TRBJ2-5, with 7 bases lining up with TRBD2. Germline CDR1 reads SGHTA; CDR2 reads FQGTGA. CDR3 length: 17 residues. The CDR3: CASSFGIGSGFQEAQYF. In DNA form, the CDR3 reads TGTGCCAGCAGCTTTGGGATCGGTAGCGGGTTCCAAGAGGCCCAGTACTTC. The full variable domain, completed using reference TRBV7-3 and TRBJ2-5, is GAGVSQTPSNKVTEKGKYVELRCDPISGHTALYWYRQSLGQGPEFLIYFQGTGAADDSGLPNDRFFAVRPEGSVSTLKIQRTERGDSAVYLCASSFGIGSGFQEAQYFGPGTRLLVL.

This clonotype was recorded many times. The chain uses TRBV12-3 or TRBV12-4 and TRBJ1-5; TRBD1 aligns across 8 bases. V lost 6 bases and J lost 2; bases outside the gene matches: 3. The CDR3 spans 14 residues. DNA for the CDR3: TGTGCCAGCAGCGCGACAGGGGGCAATCAGCCCCAGCATTTT. Its protein product is CASSATGGNQPQHF.

This clonotype was seen ten or more times. V gene TRBV15 combines with J gene TRBJ2-3; 11 bases are shared with TRBD2. The CDR3 extends over 20 amino acids. Germline V gene lookup returns CDR1 LNHNV and CDR2 YYDKDF (reference sequence). V lost 0 bases and J lost 1; bases outside the gene matches: 12. The CDR3 sequence is CATSRDRASGRRSGTDTQYF. The CDR3, as DNA: TGTGCCACCAGCAGAGATCGAGCTAGCGGGAGGAGGTCAGGCACAGATACGCAGTATTTT.

The chain carries TRBV12-3 or TRBV12-4 and TRBJ2-1; D is undetermined. Trimming cost V 3 bases and J 4 bases, with 10 bases left between them. The CDR3 is 14 amino acids. The CDR3 coding sequence is TGTGCCAGCAGTTTCCACCCCACATACAATGAGCAGTTCTTC. It encodes CASSFHPTYNEQFF.

This clonotype was seen only a few times. The V and J genes are TRBV19 and TRBJ1-6; TRBD1 matches at 7 bases. V lost 7 bases to trimming and J lost 0 bases; unmatched junction nucleotides: 12. CDR3 length: 18 residues. From germline, CDR1 is LNHDA and CDR2 SQIVND (reference sequence). The CDR3 DNA follows: TGTGCCAGTAATCAGGGGGTTCTACGGAGCTCCTATAATTCACCCCTCCACTTT. Encoded protein: CASNQGVLRSSYNSPLHF. Using reference TRBV19 and TRBJ1-6 for the parts outside the CDR3, the full variable domain is DGGITQSPKYLFRKEGQNVTLSCEQNLNHDAMYWYRQDPGQGLRLIYYSQIVNDFQKGDIAEGYSVSREKKESFPLTVTSAQKNPTAFYLCASNQGVLRSSYNSPLHFGNGTRLTVT.

This clonotype showed up many times. This rearrangement joins TRBV24-1 to TRBJ1-1; D remains ambiguous. The ends were cut back, 4 bases at V and 1 base at J, with 6 bases in the middle. Germline CDR1 KGHDR, CDR2 SFDVKD. CDR3 length: 13 residues. The CDR3 DNA reads TGTGCCACCAGTGAGGACGGGAACACTGAAGCTTTCTTT. It is translated as CATSEDGNTEAFF.

CDR3 amino acids: CASSTAQRGNQPQHF. The DNA for the CDR3 is TGTGCCAGCAGTACGGCCCAAAGGGGGAATCAGCCCCAGCATTTT. The rearrangement uses TRBV28 and TRBJ1-5, with TRBD1 as a possible D gene (6 bases). The germline CDR1 and CDR2 sequences are MDHEN and SYDVKM. The V end was cut by 5 bases, the J end by 4 bases, with 15 bases between. This CDR3 is built from 15 residues.

This rearrangement joins TRBV25-1 to TRBJ2-1; tentatively, D is TRBD1 (5 bases). Germline V gene sequence: CDR1 MGHDK, CDR2 SYGVNS. V lost 0 bases and J 3 bases, leaving 9 bases between the germline ends. The CDR3 contains 15 residues. The CDR3 nucleotides read TGTGCCAGCAGTGAATATAGGGGTGGCTACAATGAGCAGTTCTTC. Its protein product is CASSEYRGGYNEQFF.

With respect to this clonotype: One end of the junction fails to match germline, which may point to a read error. This chain connects TRBV12-3 or TRBV12-4 to TRBJ2-7; TRBD1 matches at 7 bases. This CDR3 comprises 14 residues. DNA for the CDR3: TGTGCCAGCAGTTTGACAGGGCTCAGTTACGGGCAGTACTTC. Translated, it gives CASSLTGLSYGQYF.

The sample holds a few counts of this clonotype. The chain uses TRBV10-3 and TRBJ2-1, with 11 bases matching TRBD2. J gave up 4 bases and V 10 bases, and 6 bases lay outside the gene matches. There are 14 residues in the CDR3. Germline V gene data show CDR1 as ENHRY and CDR2 as SYGVKD. The CDR3 loop is CATLGTSGYNEQFF. CDR3 DNA: TGTGCCACCCTTGGGACTAGCGGATACAATGAGCAGTTCTTC.

This clonotype was detected only a few times. J is TRBJ2-2 and V is TRBV6-1, with 9 bases matching TRBD1. V trimming: 5 bases; J trimming: 5 bases; junction bases outside the gene matches: 15. The CDR3 contains 18 residues. The germline gives CDR1 MNHNS, CDR2 SASEGT. CDR3 in DNA: TGTGCCAGCAGTACCTCACAGGGGGCGTCCGGGATTACCGGGGAGCTGTTTTTT. As protein: CASSTSQGASGITGELFF.

This clonotype was seen a handful of times. This chain connects TRBV24-1 to TRBJ1-5; 12 bases align to TRBD1. The germline V gene encodes CDR1 KGHDR and CDR2 SFDVKD. The CDR3 is 20 amino acids. V dropped 9 bases and J dropped 3; count of bases not matched to a gene: 20. CDR3 sequence (DNA): TGTGCCACCTCCAACCTAATCCGGGACAGGGGGCGCCGGGTCAATCAGCCCCAGCATTTT. It specifies CATSNLIRDRGRRVNQPQHF.

A single count supports this clonotype. This chain connects TRBV19 to TRBJ1-3, with TRBD1 identical over 7 bases. J gave up 1 base and V 9 bases, and 9 bases lay outside the gene matches. CDR3 length equals 15 residues. Germline CDR1 reads LNHDA; CDR2 reads SQIVND (reference sequence). As DNA, the CDR3 is TGTGCCAGCCGAATGGGGGGACAGTCTGGAAACACCATATATTTT. Its translation is CASRMGGQSGNTIYF.

This clonotype has ten or more counts. The V gene is TRBV6-1, the J gene TRBJ1-5; D uncertain. V dropped 5 bases and J dropped 8 bases, with 13 bases sitting between them. Germline V gene lookup returns CDR1 MNHNS and CDR2 SASEGT. The CDR3 is 13 residues long. The CDR3 spells CASSSLQLEPQHF. Here the CDR3 DNA reads TGTGCCAGCAGTTCGCTCCAGCTCGAGCCCCAGCATTTT.

The rearrangement uses TRBV20-1 and TRBJ2-1; the D gene is possibly TRBD2 (5 bases). CDR1 and CDR2 from the germline V gene are DFQATT and SNEGSKA (reference sequence). Deletions cut 5 bases from V and 1 base from J, with 21 bases between. The CDR3 covers 17 residues. CDR3 nucleotides: TGCAGTGCTCGAGGACTGGTTCCTACTAATTCCTACAATGAGCAGTTCTTC. Amino acid sequence: CSARGLVPTNSYNEQFF.

This clonotype was observed many times. CDR3 in DNA: TGTGCCACCAGTGAACTAGCGGGAACCACAGATACGCAGTATTTT. It translates to CATSELAGTTDTQYF. The V and J genes are TRBV24-1 and TRBJ2-3; the match to TRBD2 covers 10 bases. The CDR3 length is 15 residues. V shed 4 bases and J 2 bases; nucleotides not matched to a gene: 2. The V gene's germline CDR1 is KGHDR and CDR2 SFDVKD.

This clonotype appeared many times. The V gene is TRBV12-3 or TRBV12-4, the J gene TRBJ1-4, with D possibly TRBD1 on 6 matching bases. The V gene lost 6 bases and the J gene lost 7 bases, with 15 bases spanning the gap. The CDR3 is 14 amino acids. The CDR3 DNA is TGTGCCAGCAGCCTACAGGGAGTGGGTGAAAAACTGTTTTTT. As protein: CASSLQGVGEKLFF.

The V and J genes are TRBV19 and TRBJ1-1, with unresolved D. Germline V CDR1 and CDR2: LNHDA, SQIVND (reference sequence). V lost 4 bases to trimming and J lost 6 bases, with 30 bases between them. There are 19 residues in the CDR3. DNA of the CDR3: TGTGCCAGTAGTACCCCTATGTTGGGAACTGGCCTCTATGGGGCTGAAGCTTTCTTT. This gives the protein CASSTPMLGTGLYGAEAFF. Using reference TRBV19 and TRBJ1-1 for the parts outside the CDR3, the full variable domain is DGGITQSPKYLFRKEGQNVTLSCEQNLNHDAMYWYRQDPGQGLRLIYYSQIVNDFQKGDIAEGYSVSREKKESFPLTVTSAQKNPTAFYLCASSTPMLGTGLYGAEAFFGQGTRLTVV.

V usage is TRBV20-1 and J usage is TRBJ1-5; D remains unclear. Trimming left V 2 bases short and J 0 bases short, with 11 bases between. The CDR3 is made up of 15 amino acids. CDR1 is DFQATT, CDR2 SNEGSKA, per germline (reference sequence). Here the CDR3 DNA reads TGCAGTGCTAGAAATCTGACCCATAGCAATCAGCCCCAGCATTTT. Residues: CSARNLTHSNQPQHF.

This clonotype was counted a few times. The J gene is TRBJ2-2, the V gene TRBV5-6; TRBD2 matches 10 bases. The CDR3 has 16 amino acids. Germline trimming cut 2 bases from V and 3 bases from J; bases unmatched to any gene: 4. The V gene's germline CDR1 is SGHDT and CDR2 YYEEEE. The DNA for the CDR3 is TGTGCCAGCAGCTTACGGACTAGCGGTTACACCGGGGAGCTGTTTTTT. It yields the protein CASSLRTSGYTGELFF.